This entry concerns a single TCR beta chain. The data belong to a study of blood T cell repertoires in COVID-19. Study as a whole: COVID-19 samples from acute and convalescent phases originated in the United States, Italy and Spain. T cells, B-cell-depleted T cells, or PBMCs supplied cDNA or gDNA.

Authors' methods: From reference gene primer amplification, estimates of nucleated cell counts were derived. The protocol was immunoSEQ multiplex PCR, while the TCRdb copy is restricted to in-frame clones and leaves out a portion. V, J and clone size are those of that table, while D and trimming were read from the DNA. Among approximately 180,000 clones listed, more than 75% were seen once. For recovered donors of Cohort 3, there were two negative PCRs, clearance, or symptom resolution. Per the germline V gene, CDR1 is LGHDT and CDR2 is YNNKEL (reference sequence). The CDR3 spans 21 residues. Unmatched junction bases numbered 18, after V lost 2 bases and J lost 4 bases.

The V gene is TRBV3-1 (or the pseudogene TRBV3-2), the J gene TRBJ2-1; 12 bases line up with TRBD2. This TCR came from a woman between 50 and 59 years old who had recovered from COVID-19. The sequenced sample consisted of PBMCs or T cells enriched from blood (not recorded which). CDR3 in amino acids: CASSQTPPGLAGPSSYNEQFF. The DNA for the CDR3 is TGTGCCAGCAGCCAAACTCCTCCGGGACTAGCGGGCCCTAGCTCGTACAATGAGCAGTTCTTC.